This T cell receptor (beta chain) was obtained from a study of shared clonotypes between healthy human individuals. Study-level information: CD4 naive and memory got three plates each, CD8 naive two, CD8 memory one.

Trimming shortened V by 3 bases and J by 4 bases, and 9 bases separated the two germline ends. The CDR3 is 13 amino acids. Germline CDR1 reads ENHRY; CDR2 reads SYGVKD. Study-wide findings and caveats: Non-shared clonotypes showed lower generation probabilities than clonotypes common to all four donors. Generally, estimated richness proved larger in naive subsets than it did in memory subsets. The study found roughly 5.3% of naive CD4 clonotypes shared across a handful of donors.

Clones were sequenced by immunoSEQ multiplex PCR, and TCRdb holds only the in-frame ones, with some missing. This sample yields roughly 1,800,000 clones, of which roughly 95% are seen a single time; around 1.2% belongs to the top ten. Terminally differentiated effector memory CD45RA+ cells were excluded from the naive CD8 cells, which were CD45RO-negative and positively selected for CCR7. Notes on this clone: Antigen: not known.

This receptor was taken from a young man in good health. The chain carries TRBV10-3 and TRBJ1-1, with TRBD1 as a possible D gene (6 bases). Material: naive CD8+ T cells sorted from blood. The CDR3 loop is CAISEQGRTEAFF. For the CDR3, the DNA is TGTGCCATCAGTGAACAGGGTCGCACTGAAGCTTTCTTT.